The 20 T cell receptor beta chains listed next were all sequenced from one sample in a study of cytomegalovirus exposure and HLA in healthy donors. The PCR had 60 Vbeta and 13 Jbeta primers. Clones were sequenced by immunoSEQ multiplex PCR, and TCRdb holds only the in-frame ones, with some missing. The repertoire holds about 200,000 clones, with roughly 73% as singletons. Sequenced input: PBMCs. Source of these receptors: a woman in her twenties or thirties in good health and CMV-seronegative.

There are a few counts of this clone. The V gene is TRBV5-4, the J gene TRBJ1-1; 8 positions agree with TRBD1. With V trimmed by 4 bases and J by 10 bases, 9 bases remained unmatched. Germline V gene lookup returns CDR1 SGHNT and CDR2 YYREEE (reference sequence). The CDR3 is made up of 13 amino acids. The CDR3 sequence: CASSIIPDRGAFF. The CDR3 nucleotides are TGTGCCAGCAGCATCATTCCCGACAGGGGAGCTTTCTTT.

This sequence joins TRBV2 and TRBJ1-5; the match to TRBD1 covers 7 bases. The germline gives CDR1 SNHLY, CDR2 FYNNEI. V lost 5 bases and J lost 1; bases outside the gene matches: 11. There are 17 residues in the CDR3. As DNA, the CDR3 is TGTGCCAGCAGTACGAATACCGGGACAGTGAGCAATCAGCCCCAGCATTTT. Protein: CASSTNTGTVSNQPQHF.

V usage is TRBV19 and J usage is TRBJ2-1, with a tentative D call TRBD1 (6 bases). The germline V gene has CDR1 LNHDA and CDR2 SQIVND (reference sequence). The CDR3 length is 13 residues. The ends were cut back, 9 bases at V and 3 bases at J, with 12 bases in the middle. CDR3 sequence reads: CASQGYYYNEQFF. The CDR3 DNA is TGTGCCAGCCAGGGGTACTACTACAATGAGCAGTTCTTC.

The V gene is TRBV4-3, the J gene TRBJ2-5; D call uncertain. CDR3 length equals 14 residues. Germline V gene data show CDR1 as LGHNA and CDR2 as YSLEER. The germline V and J ends were trimmed by 1 base and 5 bases, with 11 bases remaining between them. CDR3 amino acids: CASSQGLAVETQYF. CDR3 DNA sequence: TGCGCCAGCAGCCAAGGGTTAGCAGTGGAGACCCAGTACTTC.

The chain links TRBV13 to TRBJ2-1; D gene uncertain. The germline V gene has CDR1 PRHDT and CDR2 FYEKMQ (reference sequence). This CDR3 has 15 amino acids. The V end was cut by 1 base, the J end by 0 bases, with 7 bases between. DNA of the CDR3: TGTGCCAGCAGCTTAGTTGGCAGCTCCTACAATGAGCAGTTCTTC. Translation gives CASSLVGSSYNEQFF.

V is TRBV7-2 and J is TRBJ2-2; D is perhaps TRBD1 (6 bases). This CDR3 spans 14 amino acids. The V gene lost 8 bases and the J gene lost 6 bases, with 16 bases spanning the gap. Germline V CDR1 and CDR2: SGHTA, FQGNSA. CDR3 nucleotides: TGTGCCAGCGGCCGGGACATTGAGGCCGGGGAGCTGTTTTTT. Protein sequence: CASGRDIEAGELFF.

This rearrangement joins TRBV11-2 to TRBJ2-7; 7 bases map to TRBD2. Germline V lookup: CDR1 SGHAT, CDR2 FQNNGV. The CDR3 is made up of 15 amino acids. Trimming at V came to 4 bases and at J to 3 bases, leaving 9 bases not matched to a gene. This chain's CDR3 is CASSWQGGGDYEQYF. CDR3 nucleotides: TGTGCCAGCAGCTGGCAAGGCGGGGGAGACTACGAGCAGTACTTC.

This chain connects TRBV6-6 to TRBJ2-3; tentative D call: TRBD1 (6 bases). Per germline, CDR1 MNHNY and CDR2 SVGAGI (reference sequence). CDR3 length equals 15 residues. V lost 0 bases and J 2 bases, leaving 9 bases between the germline ends. Here the CDR3 DNA reads TGTGCCAGCAGTTACTCACAGGGTGCCACAGATACGCAGTATTTT. The encoded protein is CASSYSQGATDTQYF.

J is TRBJ1-6 and V is TRBV6-6, with a possible D match to TRBD1 (5 bases). In germline, CDR1 is MNHNY, CDR2 SVGAGI (reference sequence). V lost 6 bases, J lost 8 bases, and 14 bases lay in between. The length of the CDR3 is 14 residues. This CDR3 reads CASRVAGDHSPLHF. The CDR3 DNA sequence: TGTGCCAGCAGGGTGGCGGGGGATCATTCACCCCTCCACTTT.

This clone was seen only once. This sequence joins TRBV19 and TRBJ2-3; 9 nucleotides match TRBD2. This CDR3 region has 15 residues. The trim removed 5 bases at V and 4 bases at J, leaving 7 bases unmatched. The germline V gene encodes CDR1 LNHDA and CDR2 SQIVND (reference sequence). CDR3 DNA: TGTGCCAGTAGTCTGCCTAGCGGGGTCCCAGATACGCAGTATTTT. Its translation: CASSLPSGVPDTQYF.

V and J are TRBV29-1 and TRBJ1-1, with 8 bases that match TRBD1. The V and J ends lost 4 bases and 0 bases, in that order; junction bases with no gene match: 7. Germline values: CDR1 SQVTM, CDR2 ANQGSEA. This CDR3 comprises 15 residues. CDR3 amino acids: CSVVGQGIMNTEAFF. CDR3 bases: TGCAGCGTTGTTGGACAGGGAATAATGAACACTGAAGCTTTCTTT.

The V call is TRBV4-2, the J call TRBJ2-7, with 10 bases identical to TRBD1. V lost 3 bases and J lost 2; bases outside the gene matches: 4. The CDR3 is 15 residues long. The V gene's germline CDR1 is LGHNA and CDR2 YNFKEQ. CDR3 region: CASSQTDRGAYEQYF. Here the CDR3 DNA reads TGTGCCAGCAGCCAGACGGACAGGGGGGCCTACGAGCAGTACTTC.

The chain's CDR3 is CASSPEDRAGAYEQYF. In DNA form, the CDR3 reads TGTGCCAGCAGCCCCGAAGACCGAGCGGGGGCCTACGAGCAGTACTTC. This chain uses TRBV7-6 with TRBJ2-7, with 8 bases aligning to TRBD2. Trimming removed 5 bases from V and 2 bases from J; junction bases left unmatched: 11. CDR3 length: 16 amino acids. Looked up from germline, CDR1 is SGHVS and CDR2 is FNYEAQ. Together with reference TRBV7-6 and TRBJ2-7, the CDR3 gives the full variable domain: GAGVSQSPRYKVTKRGQDVALRCDPISGHVSLYWYRQALGQGPEFLTYFNYEAQQDKSGLPNDRFSAERPEGSISTLTIQRTEQRDSAMYRCASSPEDRAGAYEQYFGPGTRLTVT.

This chain joins TRBV11-3 and TRBJ2-7; TRBD1 matches 12 bases. The germline CDR1 and CDR2 sequences are SGHNT and YENEEA. The CDR3 is 14 amino acids. After removal of 4 bases from V and 5 bases from J, the junction contained 3 bases not matched to a gene. The CDR3: CASSSGTGGDEQYF. CDR3 DNA sequence: TGTGCCAGCAGCTCCGGGACAGGGGGCGACGAGCAGTACTTC.

V gene TRBV5-6 combines with J gene TRBJ2-1; D is perhaps TRBD1 (6 bases). V lost 1 base and J lost 3, with 11 bases in between. The CDR3 is 15 residues long. Germline V CDR1 and CDR2: SGHDT, YYEEEE. This CDR3 reads CASSLTTGFYNEQFF. DNA of the CDR3: TGTGCCAGCAGCTTGACGACAGGTTTCTACAATGAGCAGTTCTTC.

This clone was detected a few times. The V gene is TRBV5-1, the J gene TRBJ1-2, with 8 bases fitting TRBD1. The CDR3 is 15 residues long. CDR1 and CDR2 (germline): SGHRS, YFSETQ. V gave up 4 bases and J gave up 4 bases; unmatched junction bases: 9. As DNA, the CDR3 is TGCGCCAGCAGCACCGACGCAGGACAGGGCTATGGCTACACCTTC. It codes for CASSTDAGQGYGYTF. The full variable domain, its missing parts supplied by reference TRBV5-1 and TRBJ1-2, is KAGVTQTPRYLIKTRGQQVTLSCSPISGHRSVSWYQQTPGQGLQFLFEYFSETQRNKGNFPGRFSGRQFSNSRSEMNVSTLELGDSALYLCASSTDAGQGYGYTFGSGTRLTVV.

This sequence joins TRBV6-6 and TRBJ1-2; maybe TRBD1 (6 bases). Germline CDR1 MNHNY, CDR2 SVGAGI (reference sequence). V gave up 7 bases and J gave up 8 bases, with 20 bases separating them. The CDR3 covers 14 residues. The CDR3 sequence: CASTEAVGAQGYTF. The DNA for the CDR3 is TGTGCCAGCACCGAGGCCGTGGGGGCGCAGGGCTACACCTTC.

The V call is TRBV6-5, the J call TRBJ2-3; a possible D gene is TRBD2 (6 bases). Trimming removed 0 bases at V and 8 bases at J, with 12 bases between. Germline V CDR1 and CDR2: MNHEY, SVGAGI. The CDR3 has 14 amino acids. This chain's CDR3 is CASSYSPLGGTQYF. CDR3 sequence (DNA): TGTGCCAGCAGTTACTCTCCCCTCGGGGGTACGCAGTATTTT.

This clone was counted once. The chain links TRBV2 to TRBJ2-3; D is undetermined. Germline V gives CDR1 SNHLY, CDR2 FYNNEI. V dropped 8 bases and J dropped 5 bases, with 20 bases sitting between them. The CDR3 consists of 15 residues. CDR3 protein: CASQVRSPPGDTQYF. For the CDR3, the DNA is TGTGCCAGCCAAGTGCGGAGCCCTCCGGGAGATACGCAGTATTTT.

The chain joins TRBV29-1 to TRBJ2-7; 8 nucleotides align to TRBD2. V was pared by 6 bases and J by 6 bases, with 4 bases of the junction left unmatched. The CDR3 length is 11 residues. Germline V lookup: CDR1 SQVTM, CDR2 ANQGSEA. As DNA, the CDR3 is TGCAGCGTAACACGGGGGGGCGAGCAGTACTTC. Translation gives CSVTRGGEQYF.